These 7 T cell receptor beta chains were sequenced from one sample in a study of cytomegalovirus exposure and HLA in healthy donors. The study ran its PCR with 60 Vbeta and 13 Jbeta primers. Clones were sequenced by immunoSEQ multiplex PCR, and TCRdb holds only the in-frame ones, with some missing. This table has around 100,000 clones, around 68% appearing once. Sequenced: PBMCs. These receptors were obtained from a woman between 40 and 50 years old in good health and CMV-seropositive.

This chain links TRBV5-1 with TRBJ2-3, with TRBD2 identical over 12 bases. The CDR3 has 17 residues. The V segment lost 5 bases and the J segment 1 base; nucleotides outside the gene matches: 8. Germline V lookup: CDR1 SGHRS, CDR2 YFSETQ. CDR3 in amino acids: CASSLTTSGGRTDTQYF. The CDR3 DNA sequence: TGCGCCAGCAGTTTAACTACTAGCGGGGGGCGCACAGATACGCAGTATTTT. The full variable domain, its missing parts supplied by reference TRBV5-1 and TRBJ2-3, is KAGVTQTPRYLIKTRGQQVTLSCSPISGHRSVSWYQQTPGQGLQFLFEYFSETQRNKGNFPGRFSGRQFSNSRSEMNVSTLELGDSALYLCASSLTTSGGRTDTQYFGPGTRLTVL.

This clone was seen only a few times. CDR3 amino acids: CASTLVRGHGYTF. In DNA, the CDR3 is TGCGCCAGCACCCTGGTGCGGGGCCATGGCTACACCTTC. The chain couples TRBV5-1 to TRBJ1-2; maybe TRBD1 (5 bases). This CDR3 spans 13 amino acids. Trimming cost V 6 bases and J 6 bases, with 15 bases left between them. Germline loops: CDR1 SGHRS, CDR2 YFSETQ.

The chain employs TRBV19 and TRBJ1-2, with D possibly matching TRBD1 (6 bases). V lost 3 bases, J lost 4 bases, and 15 bases lay in between. Looked up from germline, CDR1 is LNHDA and CDR2 is SQIVND (reference sequence). The CDR3 consists of 15 residues. The CDR3 nucleotides are TGTGCCAGTAGTATTACACAGGGTGCCCTCTATGGCTACACCTTC. It codes for CASSITQGALYGYTF.

This clone came up once. The chain is built from TRBV9 and TRBJ1-2, with 7 bases lining up with TRBD1. Germline-derived CDR1 and CDR2 are SGDLS and YYNGEE. The CDR3 has 14 amino acids. J lost 5 bases, V lost 5 bases, and 9 bases had no gene match. CDR3 protein: CASRATGDLYGYTF. The CDR3 DNA sequence: TGTGCCAGCAGAGCAACAGGGGACCTTTATGGCTACACCTTC.

This chain joins TRBV5-4 and TRBJ2-1; 15 positions agree with TRBD2. Germline CDR1 reads SGHNT; CDR2 reads YYREEE (reference sequence). The junction had 5 bases not matched to a gene; V was cut back by 4 bases and J by 6 bases. The CDR3 loop spans 16 amino acids. The CDR3 coding sequence is TGTGCCAGCAGCCCGGGACTAGCGGGAGGTAGCAATGAGCAGTTCTTC. Protein product: CASSPGLAGGSNEQFF.

This rearrangement joins TRBV18 to TRBJ2-1, with 16 bases lining up with TRBD2. Germline CDR1 is KGHSH and CDR2 is LQKENI. V lost 0 bases, J lost 1 base, and 0 bases stayed unmatched. There are 18 residues in the CDR3. The CDR3 protein is CASSPPGLAGGSYNEQFF. The CDR3 DNA sequence: TGTGCCAGCTCACCACCGGGACTAGCGGGGGGGTCCTACAATGAGCAGTTCTTC.

The chain couples TRBV18 to TRBJ1-1; 7 positions match TRBD1. The germline V gene has CDR1 KGHSH and CDR2 LQKENI. V shed 6 bases and J 5 bases; nucleotides not matched to a gene: 9. This CDR3 comprises 14 residues. CDR3 sequence (DNA): TGTGCCAGCTCCTCAACAGGGGCGGATACTGAAGCTTTCTTT. This gives the protein CASSSTGADTEAFF.